This T cell receptor beta chain was obtained from a study of T-cell reconstitution after alpha-beta-depleted transplantation in children (dated by TCRdb to the mid-2010s). About the full investigation: T-cell immune reconstitution after TCRalphabeta/CD19-depleted allogeneic hematopoietic cell transplantation in children was quantitatively tracked in the study by means of TCR repertoire profiling.

This clonotype came up a few times. It has no known antigen specificity. No base quality information exists; no much larger clone differs at one position. Libraries were built with PCR. Instrument used: Illumina HiSeq 2500. To normalize quantification of the TCRbeta repertoire, the TCR libraries were built with molecular barcoding that relied on unique molecular identifiers. The public reads were reanalyzed by TCRdb: fastp trimming at Q25, MiXCR alignment, in-frame beta chains only. Here each entry gathers all rows of one CDR3 protein and keeps the most common genes and DNA. The sample data list roughly 500,000 distinct CDR3 sequences, and 30% to 35% of these were observed just once. 2% to 2.5% of the sample is taken by the ten largest. The V and J ends are trimmed by 3 bases and 6 bases, leaving 6 bases between them. CDR1 ENHRY and CDR2 SYGVKD are derived from the germline V gene. Measured from the cysteine to the phenylalanine, the CDR3 is 12 residues long. The read is trimmed to its CDR3 DNA, 36 bases read in frame from base 1.

The sequence joins TRBV10-3 to TRBJ1-5, with the D gene not clear enough to name. The specimen comprised PBMCs from the stem cell graft donor, sampled from the stem cell graft. This sequence originates from a human donor who donated a stem cell graft to a child with aplastic anemia. The nucleotide sequence reads TGTGCCATCAGTGACACAAGTCAGCCCCAGCATTTT. It encodes CAISDTSQPQHF.